This T cell receptor (beta chain) was observed in a study of low-dose radiotherapy and immunotherapy resistance in tumors. Study-wide context: Intravenous administration to patients comprised nivolumab at 240 mg every two weeks and ipilimumab at 1 mg/kg every six weeks.

Noted time point: before trial treatment. Donors were treated with nivolumab, ipilimumab, aspirin, and low-dose cyclophosphamide and radiotherapy. This clonotype showed up many times. This CDR3 region has 15 residues. V trimming: 5 bases; J trimming: 3 bases; junction bases outside the gene matches: 5. Germline V CDR1 and CDR2: LNHNV, YYDKDF (reference sequence). With TRAV- and TRBV-specific primers, first-strand cDNA was made, covering the alpha and beta chains. It was with a constant-region primer and a V-primer adapter that TCRs were amplified over approximately 20 PCR cycles. TCRdb fed the reads into MiXCR, producing one record per CDR3 protein. The sample comprises 80,000 to 90,000 distinct CDR3 sequences, 15% to 20% of which are singletons, and over 2.5% rests with the top ten.

The input for sequencing was PBMCs, taken before treatment. This TCR came from a male donor with prostate cancer. The V call is TRBV15, the J call TRBJ2-5; 11 nucleotides line up with TRBD2. This CDR3 is CATSGILAGEETQYF. For the CDR3, the DNA is TGTGCCACCAGCGGAATACTAGCGGGGGAAGAGACCCAGTACTTC.